This T cell receptor (beta chain) was identified during a study of spatial heterogeneity in lung cancer. Looking at the study overall: The donors were fewer than 80 patients with non-small cell lung cancer that was early-stage and untreated. Researchers sequenced follow-up PBMC samples if they had them, and these came a median of around two years after resection. Mean representation of each unique TCR and UMI combination in the raw reads exceeded 9.5 occurrences.

This clonotype was detected ten times or more. Its antigen is as yet unknown. The study's findings and limits: Ubiquitous expanded tumor TCRs showed up in blood more at resection than follow-up.

Unmatched junction bases numbered 10, after V lost 3 bases and J lost 6 bases. Germline V gene data show CDR1 as SGHVS and CDR2 as FNYEAQ. The CDR3 is made up of 16 amino acids. TCRdb reprocessed the 5' RACE reads via MiXCR and lists one record per CDR3 protein. The repertoire holds some 120,000 distinct CDR3 sequences, with about 12% as singletons. This sample's time point: blood at routine non-recurrence follow-up after resection. In each case, whole RNA from tumor, nontumor lung or frozen PBMC was sequenced unsorted. This chain links TRBV7-6 with TRBJ1-5, with TRBD1 identical over 8 bases. The TCR sequence derives from a male donor with early-stage non-small cell lung cancer. The specimen was PBMCs, collected at follow-up. CDR3 bases: TGTGCCAGCAGCTTGCGAGGACAGGGCCGGAGTCAGCCCCAGCATTTT. Translating it yields CASSLRGQGRSQPQHF.